This TCR beta chain comes out of a study of radiation and T cells in renal cell carcinoma. Germline lookup yields CDR1 MNHNS and CDR2 SASEGT. V shed 6 bases and J shed 5 bases, with 16 bases lying between them. The CDR3 runs to 14 residues. Sequencing was performed with immunoSEQ multiplex PCR; in TCRdb, only in-frame clones are kept and a portion is missing. The data contain approximately 3,700 clones, 76% of them singletons. Treatment described: treatment-naive control, cytoreductive nephrectomy. This clonotype originated in a middle-aged man with renal cell carcinoma. Material: tumor tissue, obtained from a patient whose treatment was nephrectomy without radiotherapy. The chain couples TRBV6-1 to TRBJ1-2, with D maybe TRBD1 (5 bases). CDR3: CASRSGGPVYGYTF. The CDR3 DNA sequence: TGTGCCAGCAGGAGTGGGGGACCCGTATATGGCTACACCTTC.